Listed here are 15 T cell receptor beta chains from one sample, sequenced in a study of cytomegalovirus exposure and HLA in healthy donors. PCR involved 60 Vbeta and 13 Jbeta primers. Measured with immunoSEQ multiplex PCR; TCRdb has only the in-frame clones, and not every one. The profile shows fewer than 250,000 clones, 65% to 85% of them singletons. What was sequenced was PBMCs. The source is a woman under 30 in good health and CMV-seronegative.

CDR3 region: CATSRTGTGFKVGETQYF. In DNA form, the CDR3 reads TGTGCCACCAGCAGGACCGGGACAGGGTTCAAAGTAGGGGAGACCCAGTACTTC. The chain recombines TRBV15 with TRBJ2-5, with 9 nucleotides matching TRBD1. From germline, CDR1 is LNHNV and CDR2 YYDKDF (reference sequence). The ends lost 3 bases at V and 5 bases at J; junction bases unmatched: 16. CDR3 length equals 18 residues.

The chain employs TRBV19 and TRBJ1-1, with TRBD1 matching 9 bases. In germline, CDR1 is LNHDA, CDR2 SQIVND (reference sequence). Trimming at V came to 7 bases and at J to 1 base, leaving 4 bases not matched to a gene. The CDR3 has 14 amino acids. CDR3 in amino acids: CASTETGGNTEAFF. CDR3 in DNA: TGTGCCAGTACGGAGACAGGGGGGAACACTGAAGCTTTCTTT.

This chain connects TRBV4-2 to TRBJ2-5, with 7 bases fitting TRBD1. V shed 4 bases and J 5 bases; nucleotides not matched to a gene: 7. The CDR3 has 14 amino acids. Germline values: CDR1 LGHNA, CDR2 YNFKEQ. DNA of the CDR3: TGTGCCAGCAGCCCGGGACAGAGAGGGGAGACCCAGTACTTC. This gives the protein CASSPGQRGETQYF.

The V call is TRBV4-3, the J call TRBJ1-1; no clear D gene. Germline loops: CDR1 LGHNA, CDR2 YSLEER. The CDR3 length is 14 residues. Trimming left V 1 base short and J 1 base short, with 7 bases between. As DNA, the CDR3 is TGCGCCAGCAGCCAAGTAAAGCAGAACACTGAAGCTTTCTTT. This gives the protein CASSQVKQNTEAFF.

J is TRBJ1-6 and V is TRBV7-7; D remains ambiguous. V gave up 1 base and J gave up 10 bases, with 8 bases separating them. This CDR3 contains 13 residues. CDR1 SSHAT and CDR2 FNYEAQ come from the germline V gene (reference sequence). CDR3 sequence reads: CASSLGAGSPLHF. The CDR3 DNA follows: TGTGCCAGCAGCTTAGGTGCAGGATCACCCCTCCACTTT.

CDR3 region: CASSDREGSYEQYF. The CDR3 bases are TGTGCCAGCAGTGACAGGGAAGGCTCCTACGAGCAGTACTTC. J is TRBJ2-7 and V is TRBV6-1; D is possibly TRBD1 (5 bases). Germline assignment: CDR1 MNHNS and CDR2 SASEGT. Between the trimmed V and J ends, which lost 3 bases and 0 bases, there was a span of 9 bases. This CDR3 is 14 amino acids long.

The rearrangement joins TRBV5-6 to TRBJ2-3; no clear D gene. The CDR3 spans 14 residues. Trimming removed 0 bases at V and 6 bases at J, with 11 bases between. Germline values: CDR1 SGHDT, CDR2 YYEEEE. CDR3 sequence: CASSLGAGADTQYF. Here the CDR3 DNA reads TGTGCCAGCAGCTTGGGGGCCGGCGCGGATACGCAGTATTTT.

The V and J genes are TRBV18 and TRBJ1-1; TRBD1 aligns across 12 bases. Germline CDR1 is KGHSH and CDR2 is LQKENI. This CDR3 contains 13 residues. The J segment lost 10 bases and the V segment lost 3 bases, leaving 3 bases of the junction unmatched. This chain's CDR3 is CASSPGQGASAFF. CDR3 nucleotide sequence: TGTGCCAGCTCACCGGGACAGGGGGCGTCAGCTTTCTTT.

V and J are TRBV2 and TRBJ1-6; 9 nucleotides match TRBD1. V dropped 4 bases and J dropped 8; count of bases not matched to a gene: 3. This CDR3 contains 14 residues. From germline, CDR1 is SNHLY and CDR2 FYNNEI. The CDR3 loop is CASSGQGDDSPLHF. For the CDR3, the DNA is TGTGCCAGCAGTGGACAGGGGGATGATTCACCCCTCCACTTT.

V usage is TRBV27 and J usage is TRBJ1-5; 8 bases line up with TRBD1. In germline, CDR1 is MNHEY, CDR2 SMNVEV (reference sequence). V lost 4 bases, J lost 6 bases, and 8 bases stayed unmatched. The CDR3 sequence is 15 residues long. CDR3 amino acids: CASSSGQGDVQPQHF. The CDR3, as DNA: TGTGCCAGCAGTTCCGGACAGGGTGACGTTCAGCCCCAGCATTTT.

In this sample, this clone turned up once. The V and J genes are TRBV19 and TRBJ2-7, with 11 bases fitting TRBD1. In germline, CDR1 is LNHDA, CDR2 SQIVND (reference sequence). This CDR3 is 14 amino acids long. Trimming cost V 7 bases and J 4 bases; bases outside gene matches: 6. Written as DNA, the CDR3 is TGTGCCAGTACCTCCGGGACAGGGGGTTACGAGCAGTACTTC. It specifies CASTSGTGGYEQYF. Full variable domain (missing parts from reference TRBV19 and TRBJ2-7): DGGITQSPKYLFRKEGQNVTLSCEQNLNHDAMYWYRQDPGQGLRLIYYSQIVNDFQKGDIAEGYSVSREKKESFPLTVTSAQKNPTAFYLCASTSGTGGYEQYFGPGTRLTVT.

The V gene is TRBV30, the J gene TRBJ1-1; weak D call: TRBD1 (6 bases). CDR1 GTSNPN and CDR2 SVGIG come from the germline V gene (reference sequence). The CDR3 runs 14 residues. Trimming took off 0 bases at V and 7 bases at J, with 15 bases between the two ends. The CDR3 sequence is CAWSVPSRGGEAFF. The CDR3 region has the DNA TGTGCCTGGAGTGTACCCTCAAGAGGGGGTGAAGCTTTCTTT.

This clone was seen a single time. The CDR3 coding sequence is TGCAGCGCTGGACAGGGTGGAGAGACCCAGTACTTC. This sequence encodes CSAGQGGETQYF. V gene TRBV29-1 combines with J gene TRBJ2-5; TRBD1 aligns across 8 bases. This CDR3 has 12 residues. V shed 7 bases, J shed 4 bases, and the junction held 5 bases outside the gene matches. The germline V gene has CDR1 SQVTM and CDR2 ANQGSEA. Combining the CDR3 with reference TRBV29-1 and TRBJ2-5 gives the whole variable domain SAVISQKPSRDICQRGTSLTIQCQVDSQVTMMFWYRQQPGQSLTLIATANQGSEATYESGFVIDKFPISRPNLTFSTLTVSNMSPEDSSIYLCSAGQGGETQYFGPGTRLLVL.

This chain connects TRBV5-1 to TRBJ1-4; D possibly corresponds to TRBD1 (6 bases). Germline assignment: CDR1 SGHRS and CDR2 YFSETQ. This CDR3 has 14 amino acids. V was clipped by 2 bases and J by 5 bases, with 10 bases between them. The CDR3 is CASSLTDSNEKLFF. The CDR3 nucleotides read TGCGCCAGCAGCTTAACGGACAGCAATGAAAAACTGTTTTTT.

The sample holds a few counts of this clone. The V and J genes are TRBV5-5 and TRBJ2-1; D possibly corresponds to TRBD1 (5 bases). V dropped 0 bases and J dropped 5 bases, with 6 bases sitting between them. The CDR3 is made up of 13 amino acids. Germline-derived CDR1 and CDR2 are SGHKS and YYEKEE (reference sequence). The CDR3: CASSLARDNEQFF. The DNA of the CDR3 is TGTGCCAGCAGCTTGGCCAGGGACAATGAGCAGTTCTTC.